The present TCR beta chain was sequenced within a study of Ad26.COV2.S vaccination and SARS-CoV-2 variants. General observations from the study: Placebo recipients trailed vaccine recipients in spike-specific TCR breadth. Vaccinees and placebo recipients showed similar non-spike TCR breadth.

Treatment reported: roughly 20 received Ad26.COV2.S at low or high dose, single or two shots; about five received placebo; per-sample allocation not given. Sampling was performed 63 days after the first vaccine or placebo injection. Wuhan-strain SARS-CoV-2 spike was expressed by the Ad26 vector that made up the vaccine. Deletions cut 4 bases from V and 0 bases from J, with 9 bases between. Germline V gene sequence: CDR1 MNHEY, CDR2 SVGEGT. This CDR3 is built from 14 residues. Method: immunoSEQ multiplex PCR; TCRdb's copy keeps in-frame clones and lacks some. This table has about 350,000 clones, 75% to 90% appearing once. Details on this clone: Its antigen remains unidentified.

The rearrangement uses TRBV6-2 or TRBV6-3 and TRBJ1-1; D ambiguous. The sequence came from a person aged 18-60 years who received the Ad26.COV2.S COVID-19 vaccine or a placebo. This specimen was peripheral blood, taken in a trial of Ad26.COV2.S vaccine versus placebo. CDR3 in DNA: TGTGCCAGCAGTTTCCCGGCCCTGAACACTGAAGCTTTCTTT. Translated, it gives CASSFPALNTEAFF.